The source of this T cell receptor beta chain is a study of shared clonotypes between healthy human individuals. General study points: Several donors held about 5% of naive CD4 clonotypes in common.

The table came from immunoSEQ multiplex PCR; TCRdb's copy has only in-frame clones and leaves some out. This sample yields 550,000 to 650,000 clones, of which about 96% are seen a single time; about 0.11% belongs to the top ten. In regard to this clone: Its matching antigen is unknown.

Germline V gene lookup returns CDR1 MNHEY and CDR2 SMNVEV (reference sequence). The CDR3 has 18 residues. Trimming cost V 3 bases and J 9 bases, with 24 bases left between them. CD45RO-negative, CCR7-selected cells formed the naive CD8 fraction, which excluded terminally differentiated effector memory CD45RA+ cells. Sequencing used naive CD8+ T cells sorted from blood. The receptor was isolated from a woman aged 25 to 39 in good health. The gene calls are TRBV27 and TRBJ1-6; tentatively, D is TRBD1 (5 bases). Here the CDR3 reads CASSFIGGTPLVGSPLHF. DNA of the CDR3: TGTGCCAGCAGTTTTATTGGGGGGACCCCTCTCGTGGGTTCACCCCTCCACTTT.